These 16 T cell receptor beta chains were sequenced from one sample in a study of CD8 T cells in Susac syndrome. RNA was extracted with the RNeasy kit, and a quantity of roughly 0.5 to 1 ug was reverse transcribed using random hexamers. One entry per CDR3 protein, called by TCRdb with MiXCR from the immunoSEQ multiplex PCR reads. The profile shows around 300,000 distinct CDR3 sequences, around 91% of them singletons. Sequenced input: CD8+ T cells from PBMCs. The receptors here all came from a human donor with multiple sclerosis.

This clonotype showed up just once. The J gene is TRBJ1-5, the V gene TRBV5-1; tentatively, D is TRBD1 (5 bases). The CDR3 loop spans 16 amino acids. Germline lookup yields CDR1 SGHRS and CDR2 YFSETQ. Trimming cost V 4 bases and J 3 bases, with 17 bases left between them. In DNA form, the CDR3 reads TGCGCCAGCAGCCCCCTGGAGGAACAGGTCAATCAGCCCCAGCATTTT. It specifies CASSPLEEQVNQPQHF.

This clonotype showed up just a few times. The gene calls are TRBV3-1 and TRBJ1-1; TRBD1 agrees at 7 bases. The CDR3 consists of 12 residues. V was clipped by 4 bases and J by 8 bases; unmatched bases: 4. Germline V lookup: CDR1 LGHDT, CDR2 YNNKEL (reference sequence). The CDR3 here is CASSPTGSEAFF. The DNA for the CDR3 is TGTGCCAGCAGCCCGACAGGGAGCGAAGCTTTCTTT.

The chain has TRBV29-1 and TRBJ2-2; 11 bases fit TRBD2. This CDR3 is built from 14 residues. After removal of 7 bases from V and 4 bases from J, the junction contained 5 bases not matched to a gene. Germline assignment: CDR1 SQVTM and CDR2 ANQGSEA. The CDR3 spells CSARGTSGTGELFF. The CDR3 DNA is TGCAGCGCACGGGGGACTAGCGGCACCGGGGAGCTGTTTTTT.

This chain links TRBV7-9 with TRBJ1-1; 7 bases are shared with TRBD1. Germline CDR1 SEHNR, CDR2 FQNEAQ (reference sequence). Trimming took 11 bases from V and 4 from J; bases not matched to a gene: 4. CDR3 length equals 11 residues. Written as DNA, the CDR3 is TGTGCCTGCCAGGGGGGCACTGAAGCTTTCTTT. Its translation is CACQGGTEAFF.

The J gene is TRBJ2-3, the V gene TRBV27, with TRBD2 matching 10 bases. This CDR3 has 17 amino acids. V lost 0 bases to trimming and J lost 0 bases; unmatched junction nucleotides: 3. Germline loops: CDR1 MNHEY, CDR2 SMNVEV (reference sequence). In nucleotides, the CDR3 is TGTGCCAGCAGTTTATCCGCTAGCGGGAGTAGCACAGATACGCAGTATTTT. Its protein is CASSLSASGSSTDTQYF.

This clonotype has a handful of counts. The rearrangement joins TRBV3-1 to TRBJ2-1; D may be TRBD2 (5 bases). The germline V gene has CDR1 LGHDT and CDR2 YNNKEL (reference sequence). Trimming pared 4 bases from V and 6 bases from J, leaving 13 bases between. The CDR3 is 14 residues long. The CDR3 loop reads CASSPRGYTNEQFF. CDR3 DNA sequence: TGTGCCAGCAGCCCCAGAGGGTATACCAATGAGCAGTTCTTC.

DNA of the CDR3: TGCAGCGTTGATGTAGGGGTGGCAGATACGCAGTATTTT. Translation: CSVDVGVADTQYF. The chain joins TRBV29-1 to TRBJ2-3, with a tentative D call TRBD1 (5 bases). Germline CDR1 and CDR2: SQVTM and ANQGSEA. V was shortened by 3 bases and J by 4 bases, with 11 bases between the two germline ends. CDR3 length: 13 amino acids.

In this sample, this clonotype turned up once. The genes are TRBV7-3 and TRBJ2-5, with D tentatively TRBD1 or TRBD2 (6 bases each). Looked up from germline, CDR1 is SGHTA and CDR2 is FQGTGA. This CDR3 comprises 16 residues. Trimming stripped 5 bases from V and 2 bases from J, with 18 bases between. The DNA of the CDR3 is TGTGCCAGCAGCCCGAACCCGGGGGCGCCACAAGAGACCCAGTACTTC. Residues: CASSPNPGAPQETQYF.

The chain links TRBV20-1 to TRBJ1-3; D is unclear. The CDR3 sequence is 14 residues long. The ends were cut back, 3 bases at V and 0 bases at J, with 9 bases in the middle. Germline-derived CDR1 and CDR2 are DFQATT and SNEGSKA (reference sequence). CDR3 nucleotides: TGCAGTGCTAGTCCGAGTAACTCTGGAAACACCATATATTTT. This sequence encodes CSASPSNSGNTIYF.

This clonotype was seen once. This chain uses TRBV13 with TRBJ2-7; tentative D call: TRBD1 (5 bases). CDR1 PRHDT and CDR2 FYEKMQ come from the germline V gene (reference sequence). The CDR3 extends over 14 amino acids. V was cut by 5 bases and J by 6 bases, with 17 bases left in between. CDR3 in DNA: TGTGCCAGCAGCCCCACCGCAGGGTTGGGCGAGCAGTACTTC. As protein: CASSPTAGLGEQYF.

This clonotype appeared a single time. The rearrangement joins TRBV9 to TRBJ2-2; TRBD2 matches at 12 bases. Germline V gene lookup returns CDR1 SGDLS and CDR2 YYNGEE. The CDR3 covers 17 residues. V lost 4 bases and J lost 4; bases outside the gene matches: 8. The CDR3 reads CASSSPGLAGFTGELFF. In DNA form, the CDR3 reads TGTGCCAGCAGCAGCCCGGGACTAGCGGGTTTCACCGGGGAGCTGTTTTTT.

The rearrangement joins TRBV30 to TRBJ1-1; D uncertain. The V and J ends lost 1 base and 0 bases respectively, with 12 bases between them. This CDR3 is built from 15 residues. Germline CDR1 and CDR2: GTSNPN and SVGIG (reference sequence). CDR3 bases: TGTGCCTGGAGTGGAACAGTTAGGATGAACACTGAAGCTTTCTTT. This codes for CAWSGTVRMNTEAFF.

This chain links TRBV27 with TRBJ2-1; 9 positions agree with TRBD2. V lost 7 bases, J lost 6 bases, and 13 bases stayed unmatched. Germline values: CDR1 MNHEY, CDR2 SMNVEV (reference sequence). The CDR3 is 16 residues long. The DNA of the CDR3 is TGTGCCAGCACCCCTAGTCGCGGGAGGGGAGGCAATGAGCAGTTCTTC. This encodes CASTPSRGRGGNEQFF.

This sequence joins TRBV20-1 and TRBJ1-5; no definite D call. The CDR3 spans 11 residues. With 3 bases removed from V and 4 bases from J, the gap between germline ends came to 4 bases. CDR1 and CDR2 (germline): DFQATT, SNEGSKA (reference sequence). The CDR3 coding sequence is TGCAGTGCTAGGGAAAATCAGCCCCAGCATTTT. Amino acid sequence: CSARENQPQHF.

This chain links TRBV30 with TRBJ2-2, with 11 nucleotides matching TRBD2. This CDR3 is built from 16 residues. The V gene's germline CDR1 is GTSNPN and CDR2 SVGIG (reference sequence). The trim removed 3 bases at V and 4 bases at J, leaving 7 bases unmatched. CDR3 DNA: TGTGCCTGGAGCGAATTGACTAGCGGGGCCACCGGGGAGCTGTTTTTT. This encodes CAWSELTSGATGELFF.

The rearrangement joins TRBV29-1 to TRBJ2-1; 7 positions match TRBD1. The germline CDR1 and CDR2 sequences are SQVTM and ANQGSEA. The CDR3 consists of 13 residues. The junction had 3 bases not matched to a gene; V was cut back by 4 bases and J by 3 bases. The CDR3 region has the DNA TGCAGCGTTGGCGACAGGGTCTACAATGAGCAGTTCTTC. Protein product: CSVGDRVYNEQFF.